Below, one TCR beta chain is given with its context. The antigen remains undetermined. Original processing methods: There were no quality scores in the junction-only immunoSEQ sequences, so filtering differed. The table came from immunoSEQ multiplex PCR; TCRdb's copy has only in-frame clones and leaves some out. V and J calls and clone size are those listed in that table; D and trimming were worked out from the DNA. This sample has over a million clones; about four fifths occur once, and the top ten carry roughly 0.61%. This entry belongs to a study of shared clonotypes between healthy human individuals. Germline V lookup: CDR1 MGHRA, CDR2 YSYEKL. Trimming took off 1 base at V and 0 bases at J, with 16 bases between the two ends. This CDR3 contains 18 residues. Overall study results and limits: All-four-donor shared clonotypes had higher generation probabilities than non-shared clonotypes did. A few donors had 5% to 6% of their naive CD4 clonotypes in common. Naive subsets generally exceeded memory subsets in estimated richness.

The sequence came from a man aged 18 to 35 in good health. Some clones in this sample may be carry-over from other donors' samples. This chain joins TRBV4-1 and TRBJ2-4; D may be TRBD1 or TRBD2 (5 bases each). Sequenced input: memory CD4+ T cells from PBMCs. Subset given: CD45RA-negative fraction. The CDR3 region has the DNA TGCGCCAGCAGCCAAGTGGGGGTACCCGGAATAGCCAAAAACATTCAGTACTTC. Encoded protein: CASSQVGVPGIAKNIQYF.